This T cell receptor (beta chain) was captured in a study of T cells in Graves' hyperthyroidism and ophthalmopathy. Whole-study context: Peripheral blood specimens were obtained at initial diagnosis, prior to any treatment.

There are many counts of this clonotype. TCR beta CDR3 sequences were amplified from RNA transcripts. Researchers ran a first-round RT-PCR on the TCR CDR3 using the HTBI primer set. TCRdb passed the multiplex PCR reads through MiXCR, listing each CDR3 protein once. Of around 700,000 distinct CDR3 sequences detected, around 19% appear once; the ten largest clones hold 16%. V shed 1 base and J 6 bases; nucleotides not matched to a gene: 10. The CDR3 has 16 residues. The germline CDR1 and CDR2 sequences are LNHDA and SQIVND (reference sequence). This TCR came from a woman aged 45-65 years with Graves' hyperthyroidism that later progressed to Graves' ophthalmopathy. V is TRBV19 and J is TRBJ1-1, with 8 bases matching TRBD1. The specimen sequenced was blood. The CDR3 nucleotides read TGTGCCAGTAGTATAGGGGAAACAGGGGGACAGGCTGAAGCTTTCTTT. The encoded protein is CASSIGETGGQAEAFF. The entire variable domain, with the rest obtained from reference TRBV19 and TRBJ1-1, is as follows: DGGITQSPKYLFRKEGQNVTLSCEQNLNHDAMYWYRQDPGQGLRLIYYSQIVNDFQKGDIAEGYSVSREKKESFPLTVTSAQKNPTAFYLCASSIGETGGQAEAFFGQGTRLTVV.